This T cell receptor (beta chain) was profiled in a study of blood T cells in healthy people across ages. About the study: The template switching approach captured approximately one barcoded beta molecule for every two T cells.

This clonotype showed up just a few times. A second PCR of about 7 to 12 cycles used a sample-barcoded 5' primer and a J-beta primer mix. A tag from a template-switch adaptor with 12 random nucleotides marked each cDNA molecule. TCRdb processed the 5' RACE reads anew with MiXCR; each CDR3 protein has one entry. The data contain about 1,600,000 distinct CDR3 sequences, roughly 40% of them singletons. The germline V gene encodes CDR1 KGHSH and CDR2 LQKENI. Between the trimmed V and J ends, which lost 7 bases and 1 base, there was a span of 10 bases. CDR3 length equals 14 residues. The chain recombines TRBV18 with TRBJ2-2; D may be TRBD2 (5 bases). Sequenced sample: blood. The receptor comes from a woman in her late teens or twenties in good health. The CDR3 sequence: CASLKSGNTGELFF. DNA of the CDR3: TGTGCCAGCTTAAAGAGCGGGAACACCGGGGAGCTGTTTTTT.